This TCR beta chain was identified during a study of cytomegalovirus exposure and HLA in healthy donors. Regarding this clone: Its antigen remains unidentified.

Study results and caveats: Judged likely to be a sequencing artifact was a cluster of highly shared sequence variants. There were 150 to 200 TCR beta chains listed as cytomegalovirus-associated.

Germline V CDR1 and CDR2: SGHTA, FQGNSA. The ends were cut back, 3 bases at V and 0 bases at J, with 11 bases in the middle. The length of the CDR3 is 16 residues. 13 Jbeta primers and 60 Vbeta primers were used for the PCR. TCRdb's copy holds only in-frame clones and misses some; the assay was immunoSEQ multiplex PCR. The sample contains about 130,000 clones, about 69% of which appear only once. The chain recombines TRBV7-2 with TRBJ1-4; no clear D gene. The sequenced material came from PBMCs. This receptor was taken from a young man in good health and CMV-seronegative. Written as DNA, the CDR3 is TGTGCCAGCAGCTTTCGGGGAATTGCAACTAATGAAAAACTGTTTTTT. Protein product: CASSFRGIATNEKLFF.